The 26 T cell receptor beta chains below come from one sample, sequenced in a study of shared clonotypes between healthy human individuals. Some clones are missing from TCRdb's copy, which holds only in-frame ones; the method was immunoSEQ multiplex PCR. Of 850,000 to 1,200,000 clones in the sample, roughly 70% were seen once. Sequencing was done on a sample of memory CD4+ T cells sorted from blood. Subset of the sample: CD45RA-negative fraction. The receptors originated from a man younger than 30 in good health.

This clone was counted only a few times. The chain uses TRBV2 and TRBJ1-2; 8 bases line up with TRBD1. The CDR3 totals 13 residues. V trimming: 5 bases; J trimming: 10 bases; junction bases outside the gene matches: 9. Germline V gene sequence: CDR1 SNHLY, CDR2 FYNNEI. CDR3 amino acids: CASSTDREAPYTF. Here the CDR3 DNA reads TGTGCCAGCAGTACGGACAGGGAGGCCCCCTACACCTTC.

The chain combines TRBV5-1 with TRBJ2-2; D is undetermined. The CDR3 runs 15 residues. The germline V and J ends were trimmed by 4 bases and 8 bases, with 18 bases remaining between them. Germline CDR1 SGHRS, CDR2 YFSETQ. Written as DNA, the CDR3 is TGCGCCAGCAGCCCCTTAGACCGTCTTATGGGGGAGCTGTTTTTT. The encoded protein is CASSPLDRLMGELFF.

Turning to this clone: The same CDR3 is also encoded by other DNA sequences in this sample. This chain uses TRBV9 with TRBJ2-7; no definite D call. The CDR3 runs to 13 residues. The germline V gene has CDR1 SGDLS and CDR2 YYNGEE. Trimming cost V 3 bases and J 1 base, with 8 bases left between them. The CDR3 nucleotides read TGTGCCAGCAGCGCTTCGGGTTCCTACGAGCAGTACTTC. Amino acid sequence: CASSASGSYEQYF.

The V and J genes are TRBV7-9 and TRBJ2-5; D remains unclear. Trimming pared 4 bases from V and 1 base from J, leaving 13 bases between. There are 15 residues in the CDR3. Germline loops: CDR1 SEHNR, CDR2 FQNEAQ (reference sequence). This CDR3 reads CASSSSTAGQETQYF. CDR3 in DNA: TGTGCCAGCAGCTCAAGTACAGCTGGCCAAGAGACCCAGTACTTC.

This sequence joins TRBV28 and TRBJ2-7; D might be TRBD2 (5 bases). Germline values: CDR1 MDHEN, CDR2 SYDVKM. The CDR3 length is 13 residues. Deletions cut 8 bases from V and 2 bases from J, with 13 bases between. Written as DNA, the CDR3 is TGTGCCAGCCGAGGGAGTGACACCTACGAGCAGTACTTC. It specifies CASRGSDTYEQYF.

J is TRBJ1-1 and V is TRBV6-5, with 7 bases identical to TRBD1. The germline V gene encodes CDR1 MNHEY and CDR2 SVGAGI. The length of the CDR3 is 11 residues. Losses at the gene ends were 6 bases for V and 12 bases for J; bases not matched to a gene: 7. This chain's CDR3 is CASSFTGVTFF. CDR3 DNA sequence: TGTGCCAGCAGCTTTACAGGGGTAACTTTCTTT.

The J gene is TRBJ2-3, the V gene TRBV5-1, with TRBD1 matching 8 bases. The junction had 4 bases not matched to a gene; V was cut back by 4 bases and J by 6 bases. CDR3 length: 13 residues. Germline V gene data show CDR1 as SGHRS and CDR2 as YFSETQ. CDR3 sequence reads: CASSPDRGDTQYF. Written as DNA, the CDR3 is TGCGCCAGCAGCCCTGACAGGGGTGATACGCAGTATTTT.

The chain uses TRBV6-5 and TRBJ2-7; D is perhaps TRBD1 or TRBD2 (5 bases each). The ends were cut back, 2 bases at V and 2 bases at J, with 16 bases in the middle. The CDR3 spans 16 residues. Germline V lookup: CDR1 MNHEY, CDR2 SVGAGI. The CDR3 DNA reads TGTGCCAGCAGTTACCATGGGACGGCGTCCACCTACGAGCAGTACTTC. Translated, it gives CASSYHGTASTYEQYF.

The chain joins TRBV7-2 to TRBJ2-2; 10 nucleotides line up with TRBD2. V gave up 1 base and J gave up 1 base; unmatched junction bases: 9. CDR1 and CDR2 (germline): SGHTA, FQGNSA. The CDR3 covers 19 residues. The CDR3, as DNA: TGTGCCAGCAGCTTAGAAGCGGGAGGGCTCAACCGGAACACCGGGGAGCTGTTTTTT. Translating it yields CASSLEAGGLNRNTGELFF.

The sample holds a few counts of this clone. The rearrangement uses TRBV11-2 and TRBJ2-1; tentatively, D is TRBD1 (6 bases). Between the trimmed V and J ends, which lost 0 bases and 10 bases, there was a span of 13 bases. Germline V gene lookup returns CDR1 SGHAT and CDR2 FQNNGV. The CDR3 length is 14 residues. The CDR3 nucleotides are TGTGCCAGCAGCTTAGATTCTGGGACAAGGGAGCAGTTCTTC. Its protein is CASSLDSGTREQFF. Full variable domain (rest looked up from reference TRBV11-2 and TRBJ2-1): EAGVAQSPRYKIIEKRQSVAFWCNPISGHATLYWYQQILGQGPKLLIQFQNNGVVDDSQLPKDRFSAERLKGVDSTLKIQPAKLEDSAVYLCASSLDSGTREQFFGPGTRLTVL.

The chain links TRBV7-2 to TRBJ2-1; D remains unclear. CDR1 and CDR2 from the germline V gene are SGHTA and FQGNSA. The CDR3 contains 15 residues. V lost 1 base and J 5 bases, leaving 12 bases between the germline ends. The CDR3 DNA reads as TGTGCCAGCAGCTTAGGGGGTCGCCATAACAATGAGCAGTTCTTC. As protein: CASSLGGRHNNEQFF.

The chain couples TRBV30 to TRBJ2-1; D is possibly TRBD1 (5 bases). From germline, CDR1 is GTSNPN and CDR2 SVGIG (reference sequence). Trimming stripped 0 bases from V and 9 bases from J, with 18 bases between. The CDR3 consists of 15 residues. DNA of the CDR3: TGTGCCTGGAGTGTCTATACCGGGCAGGGAAGTGAGCAGTTCTTC. Protein product: CAWSVYTGQGSEQFF. The whole variable domain, filled in from reference TRBV30 and TRBJ2-1, reads SQTIHQWPATLVQPVGSPLSLECTVEGTSNPNLYWYRQAAGRGLQLLFYSVGIGQISSEVPQNLSASRPQDRQFILSSKKLLLSDSGFYLCAWSVYTGQGSEQFFGPGTRLTVL.

The rearrangement links TRBV18 to TRBJ1-1; 11 bases match TRBD1. The CDR3 spans 16 residues. Germline assignment: CDR1 KGHSH and CDR2 LQKENI. The V segment lost 3 bases and the J segment 1 base; nucleotides outside the gene matches: 4. The CDR3 spells CASSPWTGGTNTEAFF. The DNA of the CDR3 is TGTGCCAGCTCACCCTGGACAGGGGGCACGAACACTGAAGCTTTCTTT.

This chain uses TRBV10-1 with TRBJ2-7; 7 bases are a match to TRBD2. Germline CDR1 is WNHNN and CDR2 is SYGVQD (reference sequence). Trimming removed 7 bases from V and 2 bases from J; junction bases left unmatched: 8. This CDR3 is 14 amino acids long. The CDR3 DNA reads TGCGCCAGCAAAGAGCGGGGAGGCCCCTACGAGCAGTACTTC. Amino acids: CASKERGGPYEQYF.

V is TRBV29-1 and J is TRBJ1-1; 8 bases align to TRBD1. This CDR3 region has 14 residues. Germline CDR1 is SQVTM and CDR2 is ANQGSEA. V was clipped by 7 bases and J by 1 base; unmatched bases: 8. The DNA of the CDR3 is TGCAGCGCTCTTGTCGGGACAGGGAACACTGAAGCTTTCTTT. Its translation: CSALVGTGNTEAFF. The full variable domain, in which reference TRBV29-1 and TRBJ1-1 provide the parts outside the CDR3, is SAVISQKPSRDICQRGTSLTIQCQVDSQVTMMFWYRQQPGQSLTLIATANQGSEATYESGFVIDKFPISRPNLTFSTLTVSNMSPEDSSIYLCSALVGTGNTEAFFGQGTRLTVV.

This clone was seen a few times. The chain uses TRBV5-8 and TRBJ1-2, with 7 positions matching TRBD1. Germline CDR1 reads SGHTS; CDR2 reads YDEGEE. V was pared by 0 bases and J by 4 bases, with 12 bases of the junction left unmatched. CDR3 length: 17 residues. CDR3: CASSLGERGPGAYGYTF. Here the CDR3 DNA reads TGTGCCAGCAGCTTGGGAGAAAGGGGGCCCGGGGCCTATGGCTACACCTTC.

The V call is TRBV19, the J call TRBJ2-5; D not resolved. The CDR3 covers 13 residues. From germline, CDR1 is LNHDA and CDR2 SQIVND (reference sequence). Trimming shortened V by 0 bases and J by 5 bases, and 7 bases separated the two germline ends. CDR3 nucleotides: TGTGCCAGTAGTATAGATCTGAGGGAGACCCAGTACTTC. This translates into CASSIDLRETQYF.

Points on this clone: Being one base from a much bigger clone, this may be a read error. Other DNA sequences of this sample code for an identical CDR3. The chain recombines TRBV20-1 with TRBJ2-3; D is undetermined. The germline gives CDR1 DFQATT, CDR2 SNEGSKA (reference sequence). CDR3 length: 10 residues. V lost 5 bases and J 1 base, leaving 1 base between the germline ends. The CDR3 bases are TGCAGTGCTCGCACAGATACGCAGTATTTT. It translates to CSARTDTQYF.

Remarks on this clone: This could be a read error, since a much larger clone is one nucleotide away. This sample includes further DNA sequences coding for the same CDR3. This chain uses TRBV7-9 with TRBJ1-2; the D is unclear. Germline V gene data show CDR1 as SEHNR and CDR2 as FQNEAQ (reference sequence). V was pared by 0 bases and J by 4 bases, with 3 bases between. This CDR3 is built from 12 residues. CDR3 region: CASSLAGYGYTF. The CDR3 DNA reads as TGTGCCAGCAGCTTAGCGGGCTATGGCTACACCTTC.

With respect to this clone: A read error likely explains this, since a far larger clone differs by one base. This chain joins TRBV6-5 and TRBJ2-2; weak D call: TRBD2 (5 bases). The CDR3 consists of 14 residues. V gave up 6 bases and J gave up 1 base, with 9 bases separating them. CDR1 is MNHEY and CDR2 is SVGAGI in the germline V gene. The CDR3 loop reads CASSPDWNTGELFF. For the CDR3, the DNA is TGTGCCAGCAGCCCGGACTGGAACACCGGGGAGCTGTTTTTT.

V is TRBV19 and J is TRBJ2-7; D is possibly TRBD1 or TRBD2 (5 bases each). The CDR3 runs to 13 residues. The V gene's germline CDR1 is LNHDA and CDR2 SQIVND (reference sequence). The V end lost 4 bases, the J end lost 8 bases, and 15 bases lay between the germline ends. CDR3 DNA: TGTGCCAGTAGTACCCCCCGGGGCGGACAGCAGTACTTC. Amino acids: CASSTPRGGQQYF.

This clone was found a few times. This chain links TRBV5-1 with TRBJ2-3, with 10 bases identical to TRBD1. The CDR3 has 17 residues. Looked up from germline, CDR1 is SGHRS and CDR2 is YFSETQ. V shed 2 bases and J 5 bases; nucleotides not matched to a gene: 11. Here the CDR3 DNA reads TGCGCCAGCAGCTTTGGCCCCGACAGGGGGCATGGAGATACGCAGTATTTT. The encoded protein is CASSFGPDRGHGDTQYF.

The J gene is TRBJ2-5, the V gene TRBV6-1; TRBD2 agrees at 8 bases. Germline CDR1 and CDR2: MNHNS and SASEGT. V lost 8 bases to trimming and J lost 5 bases; unmatched junction nucleotides: 7. The length of the CDR3 is 13 residues. The CDR3 is CASAGRVGETQYF. DNA for the CDR3: TGTGCCAGCGCCGGGAGGGTCGGGGAGACCCAGTACTTC.

The V and J genes are TRBV5-6 and TRBJ1-1; 7 nucleotides match TRBD1. This CDR3 has 15 amino acids. Germline V gene data show CDR1 as SGHDT and CDR2 as YYEEEE. V dropped 4 bases and J dropped 4; count of bases not matched to a gene: 10. CDR3 residues: CASSPQTGIGTEAFF. Here the CDR3 DNA reads TGTGCCAGCAGCCCCCAGACAGGGATAGGCACTGAAGCTTTCTTT. Combining the CDR3 with reference TRBV5-6 and TRBJ1-1 gives the whole variable domain DAGVTQSPTHLIKTRGQQVTLRCSPKSGHDTVSWYQQALGQGPQFIFQYYEEEERQRGNFPDRFSGHQFPNYSSELNVNALLLGDSALYLCASSPQTGIGTEAFFGQGTRLTVV.

This clone was counted a single time. V is TRBV27 and J is TRBJ2-2; tentatively, D is TRBD1 or TRBD2 (5 bases each). Per germline, CDR1 MNHEY and CDR2 SMNVEV (reference sequence). The CDR3 is made up of 17 amino acids. Trimming cost V 0 bases and J 5 bases, with 16 bases left between them. The CDR3 DNA reads TGTGCCAGCAGTTTATCGGGGGATAGGGACGTGACCGGGGAGCTGTTTTTT. Protein product: CASSLSGDRDVTGELFF.

This chain uses TRBV30 with TRBJ2-1; 7 positions agree with TRBD2. V lost 8 bases to trimming and J lost 10 bases; unmatched junction nucleotides: 17. The germline V gene has CDR1 GTSNPN and CDR2 SVGIG (reference sequence). This CDR3 spans 14 amino acids. CDR3 residues: CAARGGSWAGEQFF. In DNA, the CDR3 is TGTGCCGCAAGGGGCGGGAGCTGGGCCGGGGAGCAGTTCTTC.